The rows below give T cell receptor beta chains drawn from one sample of a study of OX40 agonist ivuxolimab in advanced cancers. Using immunoSEQ multiplex PCR, the repertoire was profiled, and TCRdb retains in-frame clones only, with some absent. The sample lists approximately 60,000 clones; about four fifths were seen once. This specimen was CD4+ or CD8+ T cells sorted from blood, taken in a trial of the OX40 agonist ivuxolimab. The receptor source for this set is an adult with an advanced solid tumor such as melanoma, head and neck, liver or kidney cancer. The CDR3 runs from the conserved cysteine through the conserved F or W. Each record gives: V gene, clone size, D gene, J gene, CDR3 DNA, CDR3 protein. A D gene is named only where the DNA matches it firmly. Only some rows state a clone size, as once, few, many or a class for expanded clones.

TRBV7-9	.	TRBD1	TRBJ1-1	TGTGCCAGCAGCTTAGGGCCCAGGGGGCAGGCTTTCTTT	CASSLGPRGQAFF
TRBV10-3	.	.	TRBJ2-2	TGTGCCATCAGTGAGTCCATTTACGCCGGGGAGCTGTTTTTT	CAISESIYAGELFF
TRBV18	.	TRBD1	TRBJ1-5	TGTGCCAGCTCACCGTCCGGGACAGAGTTAGGAGCCCAGCATTTT	CASSPSGTELGAQHF
TRBV19	.	.	TRBJ1-2	TGTGCCAGTATCGACACCTCCCATCAGAGCTATGGCTACACCTTC	CASIDTSHQSYGYTF
TRBV7-2	.	.	TRBJ1-5	TGTGCCAGCAGCTTAGGTACGAATCAGCCCCAGCATTTT	CASSLGTNQPQHF
TRBV10-3	.	.	TRBJ2-3	TGTGCCATCAGTGTAGGACTAACGAATACGCAGTATTTT	CAISVGLTNTQYF
TRBV28	.	TRBD2	TRBJ2-1	TGTGCCAGCAGTTATGCGTCGGCTAGCGGGACGGATGAGCAGTTCTTC	CASSYASASGTDEQFF
TRBV4-3	once	.	TRBJ1-2	TGCGCCAGCAGCCAAGTCCACGGGGGAAACTATGGCTACACCTTC	CASSQVHGGNYGYTF
TRBV10-3	.	.	TRBJ1-2	TGTGCCATCAGTTCGACGGCCTATGGCTACACCTTC	CAISSTAYGYTF
TRBV14	.	.	TRBJ1-2	TGTGCCAGCAGCCAAGAACAGAACTATGGCTACACCTTC	CASSQEQNYGYTF
TRBV5-8	.	.	TRBJ2-5	TGTGCCAGCAGCTCGGGCAGAGGGGGGAAAGAGACCCAGTACTTC	CASSSGRGGKETQYF
TRBV6-5	once	.	TRBJ2-7	TGTGCCAGCAGTCAAAGGACTGTACCCTACGAGCAGTACTTC	CASSQRTVPYEQYF
TRBV5-4	.	TRBD1	TRBJ1-2	TGTGCCAGCAGCTTAGACAGGGGGCGCCATAACTATGGCTACACCTTC	CASSLDRGRHNYGYTF
TRBV11-3	.	TRBD2	TRBJ2-1	TGTGCCAGCAGCGACCTTGGTAGCGGGAGGGTGTTCTTC	CASSDLGSGRVFF
TRBV28	.	TRBD1	TRBJ1-6	TGTGCCAGCAGTTTACCCACCGGGACAGGGGGCCCACCCCTCCACTTT	CASSLPTGTGGPPLHF
TRBV19	.	.	TRBJ2-6	TGTGCCAGTAGTATGCCCGAGGGGGGGCACGGGGCCAACGTCCTGACTTTC	CASSMPEGGHGANVLTF
TRBV2	.	TRBD1	TRBJ2-1	TGTGCCAGCAACCGGGACAGGGGGTACAATGAGCAGTTCTTC	CASNRDRGYNEQFF
TRBV6-1	.	TRBD2	TRBJ2-7	TGTGCCACCCTTCCTAAACTAGCGGGAGTGAGCGAGCAGTACTTC	CATLPKLAGVSEQYF
TRBV5-8	.	TRBD1	TRBJ2-3	TGTGCCAGCAGCTCCCTCCCGGGGACAGGGACAGATACGCAGTATTTT	CASSSLPGTGTDTQYF
TRBV7-2	.	TRBD1	TRBJ1-4	TGTGCCAGCAGCTTAAGGACAGGGAATGAAAAACTGTTTTTT	CASSLRTGNEKLFF
TRBV28	once	.	TRBJ1-2	TGTGCCTCCAGGGATGGGGCCAACTATGGCTACACCTTC	CASRDGANYGYTF
TRBV5-1	once	.	TRBJ2-2	TGCGCCAGCAGCTTGGCCACGGCAGGGGCCGGGGAGCTGTTTTTT	CASSLATAGAGELFF
TRBV28	.	.	TRBJ2-5	TGTGCCAGCAGTTCCCCCGTAGAGACCCAGTACTTC	CASSSPVETQYF
TRBV18	.	TRBD2	TRBJ2-2	TGTGCCAGCTCACCAGCGGGAGGATCCACCGGGGAGCTGTTTTTT	CASSPAGGSTGELFF
TRBV7-3	.	.	TRBJ1-1	TGTGCCAGCAGCTTCCAAGGGGGTACTGAAGCTTTCTTT	CASSFQGGTEAFF
TRBV2	.	TRBD2	TRBJ2-1	TGTGCCAGCAGTGAAGGTCGGGGGGTCGGCTACAATGAGCAGTTCTTC	CASSEGRGVGYNEQFF
TRBV7-8	.	.	TRBJ2-5	TGTGCCAGCAGCCCTCCGTGGCGGTTGGGGCAGACCCAGTACTTC	CASSPPWRLGQTQYF
TRBV10-3	.	TRBD1	TRBJ2-6	TGTGCCATCGAACGACAGGGGGCGGGCGGGGCCAACGTCCTGACTTTC	CAIERQGAGGANVLTF
TRBV7-8	.	TRBD2	TRBJ2-1	TGTGCCAGCAGCTTAGTGGGCGGGAGTGGGGCCTACAATGAGCAGTTCTTC	CASSLVGGSGAYNEQFF
TRBV5-4	.	.	TRBJ1-2	TGTGCCAGCAGCTTGGACAGCCAATATGGCTACACCTTC	CASSLDSQYGYTF
TRBV7-9	.	.	TRBJ1-6	TGTGCCAGCAGCTTAAGCACCCGGACCACACCCCTCCACTTT	CASSLSTRTTPLHF
TRBV18	.	.	TRBJ1-1	TGTGCCAGCTCACCAAACCCCAGCACTGAAGCTTTCTTT	CASSPNPSTEAFF
TRBV11-3	.	.	TRBJ2-1	TGTGCCAGCAGCTTAGGGGCGGAAAATGAGCAGTTCTTC	CASSLGAENEQFF
TRBV11-2	.	.	TRBJ1-6	TGTGCCAGCAGCTTAGAGGCAGGGCTGGGATCACCCCTCCACTTT	CASSLEAGLGSPLHF
TRBV4-1	.	TRBD1	TRBJ2-7	TGCGCCAGCAGCCAAGAGTTTACAGGGGCCAAAGTCCTCGAGCAGTACTTC	CASSQEFTGAKVLEQYF
TRBV10-3	.	.	TRBJ1-6	TGTGCCATCAGTGCTGGAGTCGTGGCACCCCTCCACTTT	CAISAGVVAPLHF
TRBV6-6	.	.	TRBJ2-7	TGTGCCAGCAGTTACCGGCCGTACTACGAGCAGTACTTC	CASSYRPYYEQYF
TRBV7-2	.	.	TRBJ1-1	TGTGCCAGCAGCTTAGACGCAGGGAGGAACACTGAAGCTTTCTTT	CASSLDAGRNTEAFF
TRBV28	.	TRBD2	TRBJ2-3	TGTGCCAGCAGTTTAGGGCGGGAGGCAGATACGCAGTATTTT	CASSLGREADTQYF
TRBV11-3	.	.	TRBJ1-1	TGTGCCAGCAGTCCACCGCCCGATATGAACACTGAAGCTTTCTTT	CASSPPPDMNTEAFF